In its sample, the clone carrying this T cell receptor (beta chain) was seen many times. Its target is unknown. Using RNA template, CDR3s of TCR alpha and beta were amplified with iRepertoire arm-PCR. One entry per CDR3 protein, called by TCRdb with MiXCR from the multiplex PCR reads. Among approximately 110,000 distinct CDR3 sequences listed, approximately 25% were seen once. This sample was taken from a study of glioma-infiltrating T cells. Looked up from germline, CDR1 is MNHEY and CDR2 is SMNVEV (reference sequence). Trimming took 11 bases from V and 5 from J, leaving 12 bases between them. The CDR3 covers 11 residues. Study results and limitations: Very few CDR3 sequences were shared between tissue and blood.

The sequenced sample was glioma tissue, nonneoplastic brain tissue, or PBMCs (not recorded which). The receptor comes from a human donor with low-grade glioma or glioblastoma, undergoing nonglioma brain surgery, or in good health (not recorded which). The chain joins TRBV27 to TRBJ2-5; tentatively, D is TRBD2 (5 bases). CDR3 region: CAGSGPETQYF. The CDR3 coding sequence is TGTGCCGGAAGCGGACCGGAGACCCAGTACTTC.